The 23 T cell receptor beta chains below all came from one sample that was sequenced in a study of radiotherapy plus CTLA-4 blockade in lung cancer. The assay was immunoSEQ multiplex PCR, and TCRdb's table has in-frame clones only and misses some. The sample carries about 49,000 clones, around 83% recorded once. The sample was peripheral blood, taken from a patient treated with radiotherapy plus ipilimumab. The receptors originated from a human donor with non-small cell lung cancer whose response to radiotherapy plus ipilimumab could not be evaluated.

V usage is TRBV27 and J usage is TRBJ2-1; 7 bases map to TRBD2. V lost 4 bases, J lost 5 bases, and 11 bases stayed unmatched. The CDR3 runs to 16 residues. Germline assignment: CDR1 MNHEY and CDR2 SMNVEV (reference sequence). CDR3 protein: CASSWVRRERNNEQFF. The CDR3 coding sequence is TGTGCCAGCAGTTGGGTTCGGCGGGAGAGAAACAATGAGCAGTTCTTC.

V is TRBV7-9 and J is TRBJ2-3; D possibly corresponds to TRBD1 (6 bases). Germline V lookup: CDR1 SEHNR, CDR2 FQNEAQ (reference sequence). The CDR3 has 16 amino acids. Deletions cut 4 bases from V and 2 bases from J, with 16 bases between. CDR3 sequence (DNA): TGTGCCAGCAGCTCGTACGGGACATCACTCACAGATACGCAGTATTTT. This sequence encodes CASSSYGTSLTDTQYF.

This clone appeared a few times. The rearrangement links TRBV28 to TRBJ1-5; 7 nucleotides agree with TRBD1. Germline V gene sequence: CDR1 MDHEN, CDR2 SYDVKM. This CDR3 comprises 16 residues. V lost 2 bases, J lost 3 bases, and 7 bases stayed unmatched. The CDR3, as DNA: TGTGCCAGCAGTTTAAGGGGGCGGGGCTCCAATCAGCCCCAGCATTTT. Encoded protein: CASSLRGRGSNQPQHF.

The table lists this clone with a few counts. The chain carries TRBV28 and TRBJ1-1; 10 positions match TRBD1. CDR3 length: 14 amino acids. CDR1 and CDR2 from the germline V gene are MDHEN and SYDVKM. J was trimmed by 5 bases and V by 4 bases; bases with no gene match: 4. CDR3 DNA: TGTGCCAGCAGTTCGGACAGGGGGAGTACTGAAGCTTTCTTT. Translation: CASSSDRGSTEAFF.

The rearrangement links TRBV9 to TRBJ2-7; 9 bases are shared with TRBD2. With V trimmed by 0 bases and J by 5 bases, 6 bases remained unmatched. The CDR3 runs 15 residues. Germline CDR1 is SGDLS and CDR2 is YYNGEE. CDR3 sequence reads: CASSVGLAGSHEQYF. The CDR3 bases are TGTGCCAGCAGCGTAGGTCTAGCGGGAAGTCACGAGCAGTACTTC.

The genes are TRBV7-2 and TRBJ1-3; D remains unclear. V dropped 2 bases and J dropped 5 bases, with 4 bases sitting between them. The CDR3 extends over 12 amino acids. CDR1 and CDR2 (germline): SGHTA, FQGNSA. CDR3 in amino acids: CASSLTRNTIYF. CDR3 in DNA: TGTGCCAGCAGCTTAACTCGAAACACCATATATTTT.

V gene TRBV28 combines with J gene TRBJ2-7; 9 bases align to TRBD1. The CDR3 has 16 amino acids. V was pared by 1 base and J by 3 bases, with 7 bases of the junction left unmatched. CDR1 is MDHEN and CDR2 is SYDVKM in the germline V gene. CDR3 residues: CASSLSGTGNLYEQYF. The CDR3 coding sequence is TGTGCCAGCAGTTTATCCGGGACAGGGAATCTCTACGAGCAGTACTTC.

This clone has a single count. This sequence joins TRBV19 and TRBJ2-2; 7 positions agree with TRBD1. Germline V lookup: CDR1 LNHDA, CDR2 SQIVND (reference sequence). The CDR3 is made up of 15 amino acids. V lost 3 bases to trimming and J lost 0 bases; unmatched junction nucleotides: 1. The CDR3 nucleotides are TGTGCCAGTAGTATGGGACAGACGAACACCGGGGAGCTGTTTTTT. Amino acid sequence: CASSMGQTNTGELFF.

This clone came up once. Relative to the germline gene, one junction end is altered; a read error may explain this. The V and J genes are TRBV18 and TRBJ1-1; D ambiguous. CDR1 KGHSH and CDR2 LQKENI come from the germline V gene. The CDR3 has 13 residues. As DNA, the CDR3 is TGTGCCAGTTCAGAGGGCCTGAATACTGAAGCTTTCTTT. Translation: CASSEGLNTEAFF.

In this sample, this clone turned up once. This chain uses TRBV9 with TRBJ2-1; D is perhaps TRBD2 (5 bases). The CDR3 length is 14 residues. The ends were cut back, 0 bases at V and 7 bases at J, with 11 bases in the middle. Germline-derived CDR1 and CDR2 are SGDLS and YYNGEE. The CDR3 DNA sequence: TGTGCCAGCAGCGTAGCTTGGGAGCGGAATGAGCAGTTCTTC. It encodes CASSVAWERNEQFF.

The rearrangement uses TRBV7-3 and TRBJ2-3; 8 nucleotides line up with TRBD2. V was pared by 4 bases and J by 3 bases, with 6 bases of the junction left unmatched. CDR1 SGHTA and CDR2 FQGTGA come from the germline V gene. The CDR3 runs to 15 residues. This CDR3 is CASSSGGRRTDTQYF. CDR3 nucleotide sequence: TGTGCCAGCAGCTCGGGGGGGAGACGGACAGATACGCAGTATTTT.

In this sample, this clone turned up once. A read error may produce the germline difference seen at one junction end. The V call is TRBV5-1, the J call TRBJ1-1; 7 bases are shared with TRBD1. This CDR3 is 16 amino acids long. The V gene's germline CDR1 is SGHRS and CDR2 YFSETQ. The CDR3: CVSSPSTGAPSTEAFF. In DNA form, the CDR3 reads TGCGTCAGCAGCCCGAGTACAGGGGCGCCGAGCACTGAAGCTTTCTTT.

This sequence joins TRBV2 and TRBJ1-2; D is possibly TRBD1 (5 bases). The V and J ends lost 3 bases and 4 bases respectively, with 9 bases between them. CDR1 is SNHLY, CDR2 FYNNEI, per germline. This CDR3 region has 13 residues. The CDR3 loop reads CASSDGGGYGYTF. CDR3 in DNA: TGTGCCAGCAGTGACGGGGGTGGCTATGGCTACACCTTC. Full variable domain (missing parts from reference TRBV2 and TRBJ1-2): EPEVTQTPSHQVTQMGQEVILRCVPISNHLYFYWYRQILGQKVEFLVSFYNNEISEKSEIFDDQFSVERPDGSNFTLKIRSTKLEDSAMYFCASSDGGGYGYTFGSGTRLTVV.

The genes are TRBV29-1 and TRBJ1-5; D is unclear. The CDR3 length is 14 residues. CDR1 is SQVTM, CDR2 ANQGSEA, per germline. Trimming cost V 4 bases and J 7 bases, with 17 bases left between them. CDR3 nucleotide sequence: TGCAGCGTTGCCGGCGACTCGGGTGGGCAGCCCCAGCATTTT. Translated: CSVAGDSGGQPQHF.

The CDR3 nucleotides read TGTGCCAGCGCTCGGTTGGGGAGCTCCTACAATGAGCAGTTCTTC. Translation: CASARLGSSYNEQFF. The rearrangement uses TRBV28 and TRBJ2-1, with TRBD2 as a possible D gene (5 bases). The length of the CDR3 is 15 residues. Per germline, CDR1 MDHEN and CDR2 SYDVKM. V dropped 8 bases and J dropped 0 bases, with 14 bases sitting between them.

This chain links TRBV18 with TRBJ2-7; 9 bases align to TRBD2. The CDR3 runs to 16 residues. The junction had 10 bases not matched to a gene; V was cut back by 3 bases and J by 4 bases. CDR1 and CDR2 (germline): KGHSH, LQKENI. The CDR3, as DNA: TGTGCCAGCTCACCCCAAACGGGACTAGCTGTTTACGAGCAGTACTTC. Amino acid sequence: CASSPQTGLAVYEQYF.

This clone was seen a single time. V and J are TRBV28 and TRBJ2-7; D remains ambiguous. From germline, CDR1 is MDHEN and CDR2 SYDVKM. The V end lost 3 bases, the J end lost 3 bases, and 9 bases lay between the germline ends. This CDR3 contains 13 residues. As DNA, the CDR3 is TGTGCCAGCAGTTTCGTAGAGTACTACGAGCAGTACTTC. Its protein product is CASSFVEYYEQYF. The full variable domain, rest sourced from reference TRBV28 and TRBJ2-7, is DVKVTQSSRYLVKRTGEKVFLECVQDMDHENMFWYRQDPGLGLRLIYFSYDVKMKEKGDIPEGYSVSREKKERFSLILESASTNQTSMYLCASSFVEYYEQYFGPGTRLTVT.

This clone appeared a few times. The chain employs TRBV6-8 and TRBJ2-7, with TRBD1 matching 10 bases. The V gene end was trimmed by 4 bases and the J gene end by 4 bases; junction bases not matched to a gene: 4. Germline CDR1 reads MNHGY; CDR2 reads SAAAGT. The CDR3 is 14 amino acids. The CDR3 DNA is TGTGCCAGCAGTTTGTGGACAGGGGGTTACGAGCAGTACTTC. It translates to CASSLWTGGYEQYF.

This clone appeared a few times. The chain has TRBV7-6 and TRBJ1-3; D is uncertain. Germline V gives CDR1 SGHVS, CDR2 FNYEAQ. The ends were cut back, 6 bases at V and 0 bases at J, with 6 bases in the middle. CDR3 length equals 13 residues. The CDR3 region has the DNA TGTGCCAGCAGACAGTCCTCTGGAAACACCATATATTTT. Translating it yields CASRQSSGNTIYF.

V usage is TRBV6-5 and J usage is TRBJ2-7, with TRBD1 matching 9 bases. Unmatched junction bases numbered 7, after V lost 6 bases and J lost 1 base. CDR3 length equals 15 residues. The germline CDR1 and CDR2 sequences are MNHEY and SVGAGI. The DNA for the CDR3 is TGTGCCAGCAGCCCGGACAGGGGACTATCCTACGAGCAGTACTTC. Translating it yields CASSPDRGLSYEQYF.

The chain recombines TRBV5-6 with TRBJ2-1; 9 bases match TRBD2. The CDR3 is made up of 17 amino acids. In germline, CDR1 is SGHDT, CDR2 YYEEEE. The junction had 11 bases not matched to a gene; V was cut back by 0 bases and J by 7 bases. CDR3 in amino acids: CASSLGGAGGSRNEQFF. CDR3 nucleotides: TGTGCCAGCAGCTTGGGGGGGGCGGGAGGGAGTAGAAATGAGCAGTTCTTC.

The V gene is TRBV28, the J gene TRBJ1-5; 12 nucleotides line up with TRBD1. CDR3 length equals 16 residues. Germline V lookup: CDR1 MDHEN, CDR2 SYDVKM. Unmatched junction bases numbered 5, after V lost 4 bases and J lost 4 bases. The CDR3 protein is CASSSPGQGANQPQHF. Here the CDR3 DNA reads TGTGCCAGCAGTTCACCGGGACAGGGGGCTAATCAGCCCCAGCATTTT. The full variable domain, its missing parts supplied by reference TRBV28 and TRBJ1-5, is DVKVTQSSRYLVKRTGEKVFLECVQDMDHENMFWYRQDPGLGLRLIYFSYDVKMKEKGDIPEGYSVSREKKERFSLILESASTNQTSMYLCASSSPGQGANQPQHFGDGTRLSIL.

The V call is TRBV2, the J call TRBJ2-3; 7 positions match TRBD2. Germline V lookup: CDR1 SNHLY, CDR2 FYNNEI. J was trimmed by 5 bases and V by 6 bases; bases with no gene match: 11. This CDR3 spans 15 amino acids. The chain's CDR3 is CASSRQSSGLDTQYF. The CDR3 nucleotides are TGTGCCAGCAGCCGGCAATCTAGCGGATTAGATACGCAGTATTTT.